This entry lists 10 T cell receptor beta chains sequenced from one sample in a study of blood T cell repertoires in COVID-19. The assay was immunoSEQ multiplex PCR, and TCRdb's table has in-frame clones only and misses some. This sample has approximately 150,000 clones; 75% to 85% occur once, and the top ten carry under 7%. Sequencing was carried out using PBMCs or T cells enriched from blood (not recorded which). Receptor source: a man aged 40-55 years who had recovered from COVID-19.

V gene TRBV5-1 combines with J gene TRBJ1-2, with a tentative D call TRBD1 (6 bases). This CDR3 has 13 amino acids. The germline gives CDR1 SGHRS, CDR2 YFSETQ. V lost 3 bases and J 6 bases, leaving 12 bases between the germline ends. The CDR3 nucleotides are TGCGCCAGCAGCTCCGGGGGGGGCGATGGCTACACCTTC. Translating it yields CASSSGGGDGYTF.

The chain employs TRBV7-2 and TRBJ2-3; 8 bases agree with TRBD2. There are 17 residues in the CDR3. Losses at the gene ends were 1 base for V and 1 base for J; bases not matched to a gene: 7. CDR1 SGHTA and CDR2 FQGNSA come from the germline V gene. The DNA of the CDR3 is TGTGCCAGCAGCTTAGGTGCTAGCGGGTGGCGCACAGATACGCAGTATTTT. It translates to CASSLGASGWRTDTQYF.

V is TRBV11-2 and J is TRBJ1-1, with 7 bases identical to TRBD1. CDR3 length: 14 amino acids. V was pared by 5 bases and J by 6 bases, with 9 bases of the junction left unmatched. Germline V gene data show CDR1 as SGHAT and CDR2 as FQNNGV. The CDR3 reads CASSPRTGDAEAFF. Here the CDR3 DNA reads TGTGCCAGCAGCCCCCGAACAGGGGACGCTGAAGCTTTCTTT.

V gene TRBV15 combines with J gene TRBJ1-5, with 9 positions matching TRBD1. The CDR3 consists of 16 residues. After removal of 1 base from V and 7 bases from J, the junction contained 8 bases not matched to a gene. CDR1 and CDR2 (germline): LNHNV, YYDKDF (reference sequence). DNA of the CDR3: TGTGCCACCAGCAGAGGAGGGACAGGGAAGAACCAGCCCCAGCATTTT. This encodes CATSRGGTGKNQPQHF.

The chain combines TRBV9 with TRBJ1-6; unclear D gene. V was trimmed by 4 bases and J by 8 bases, leaving 10 bases between them. This CDR3 is 13 amino acids long. CDR1 and CDR2 from the germline V gene are SGDLS and YYNGEE. The CDR3 DNA is TGTGCCAGCAGCCCTGGTCCGGATTCACCCCTCCACTTT. Protein: CASSPGPDSPLHF.

V and J are TRBV29-1 and TRBJ1-1; perhaps TRBD1 as D (6 bases). Trimming shortened V by 2 bases and J by 8 bases, and 12 bases separated the two germline ends. Germline V gene data show CDR1 as SQVTM and CDR2 as ANQGSEA. This CDR3 is built from 12 residues. CDR3 DNA sequence: TGCAGCGTTGAACCGACAGGCTACGAAGCTTTCTTT. Its protein product is CSVEPTGYEAFF. The full variable domain, rest sourced from reference TRBV29-1 and TRBJ1-1, is SAVISQKPSRDICQRGTSLTIQCQVDSQVTMMFWYRQQPGQSLTLIATANQGSEATYESGFVIDKFPISRPNLTFSTLTVSNMSPEDSSIYLCSVEPTGYEAFFGQGTRLTVV.

The V gene is TRBV2, the J gene TRBJ1-4, with 7 bases that match TRBD1. The CDR3 consists of 15 residues. Germline V gene data show CDR1 as SNHLY and CDR2 as FYNNEI. V dropped 6 bases and J dropped 2; count of bases not matched to a gene: 6. The chain's CDR3 is CASRLQGTTNEKLFF. CDR3 in DNA: TGTGCCAGCAGATTACAGGGGACGACTAATGAAAAACTGTTTTTT.

V is TRBV12-3 or TRBV12-4 and J is TRBJ1-2, with D uncertain. The CDR3 is 10 residues long. V lost 6 bases, J lost 8 bases, and 7 bases lay in between. The CDR3 loop is CASRSYGYTF. CDR3 nucleotide sequence: TGTGCCAGCAGAAGCTACGGCTACACCTTC.

The chain is built from TRBV3-1 (or the pseudogene TRBV3-2) and TRBJ2-3; no clear D. Per germline, CDR1 LGHDT and CDR2 YNNKEL (reference sequence). V was pared by 0 bases and J by 2 bases, with 12 bases between. The CDR3 contains 16 residues. The CDR3 here is CASSQEGVLPTDTQYF. CDR3 nucleotide sequence: TGTGCCAGCAGCCAAGAAGGCGTACTACCCACAGATACGCAGTATTTT.

The chain joins TRBV9 to TRBJ2-4; perhaps TRBD1 as D (5 bases). The length of the CDR3 is 15 residues. Deletions cut 3 bases from V and 0 bases from J, with 10 bases between. Germline CDR1 reads SGDLS; CDR2 reads YYNGEE. In nucleotides, the CDR3 is TGTGCCAGCAGCGCACAGGACCTAGCCAAAAACATTCAGTACTTC. Encoded protein: CASSAQDLAKNIQYF.